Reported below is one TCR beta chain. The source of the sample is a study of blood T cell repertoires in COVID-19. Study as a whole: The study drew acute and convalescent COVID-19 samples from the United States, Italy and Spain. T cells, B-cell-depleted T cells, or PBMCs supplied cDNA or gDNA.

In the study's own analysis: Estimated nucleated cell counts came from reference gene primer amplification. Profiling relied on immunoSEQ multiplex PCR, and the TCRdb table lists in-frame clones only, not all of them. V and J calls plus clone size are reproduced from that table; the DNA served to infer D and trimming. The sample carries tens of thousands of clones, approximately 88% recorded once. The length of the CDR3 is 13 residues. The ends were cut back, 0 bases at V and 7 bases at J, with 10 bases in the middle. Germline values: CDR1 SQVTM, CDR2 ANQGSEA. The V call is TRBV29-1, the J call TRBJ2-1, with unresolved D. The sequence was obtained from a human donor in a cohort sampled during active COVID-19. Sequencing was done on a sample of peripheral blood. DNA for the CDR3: TGCAGCGTTGAAGACCTCCGTCGGAATGAGCAGTTCTTC. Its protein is CSVEDLRRNEQFF.